The rows below give T cell receptor beta chains drawn from one sample of a study of blood T cell repertoires in COVID-19. Profiling relied on immunoSEQ multiplex PCR, and the TCRdb table lists in-frame clones only, not all of them. The table includes over 30,000 clones, 90% detected once. The source material was peripheral blood. The receptors shown here come from a man older than 75 with acute or convalescent COVID-19. Each CDR3 is given with its conserved first and last residue. The order of the fields is D gene, V gene, J gene, clone size, CDR3 protein, CDR3 DNA. D genes are given only for firm matches. A clone size is listed for some rows: how often the clone was seen (once, few, many), or a class if it is expanded.

.	TRBV27	TRBJ2-1	.	CASSLGASSYNEQFF	TGTGCCAGCAGTTTAGGGGCCAGCTCCTACAATGAGCAGTTCTTC
.	TRBV12-3/TRBV12-4	TRBJ2-2	.	CASSLQNTGELFF	TGTGCCAGCAGTTTACAGAACACCGGGGAGCTGTTTTTT
.	TRBV4-1	TRBJ2-5	.	CASSHFPATGYFQETQYF	TGCGCCAGCAGCCATTTTCCAGCCACAGGGTATTTTCAAGAGACCCAGTACTTC
.	TRBV5-5	TRBJ2-1	.	CASGPRGGIYNEQFF	TGTGCCAGCGGACCTCGTGGGGGGATATACAATGAGCAGTTCTTC
.	TRBV15	TRBJ1-1	once	CATSRDRGYTEAFF	TGTGCCACCAGCAGAGATCGGGGGTACACTGAAGCTTTCTTT
TRBD1	TRBV6-6	TRBJ2-7	.	CASSYQGAPSYEQYF	TGTGCCAGCAGTTACCAGGGGGCGCCTTCCTACGAGCAGTACTTC
.	TRBV5-1	TRBJ1-6	few	CASSLDGGDGSPLHF	TGCGCCAGCAGCTTGGATGGGGGCGACGGGTCACCCCTCCACTTT
.	TRBV19	TRBJ2-7	.	CASSQPRQGTHEQYF	TGTGCCAGTAGCCAACCCCGCCAGGGGACCCACGAGCAGTACTTC
.	TRBV7-8	TRBJ2-1	.	CASSPPPASLNEQFF	TGTGCCAGCAGCCCCCCACCGGCTAGCCTCAATGAGCAGTTCTTC
TRBD2	TRBV7-2	TRBJ2-1	.	CASSLSPGLAGGFVNEQFF	TGTGCCAGCAGCTTGAGCCCGGGACTAGCGGGGGGGTTTGTCAATGAGCAGTTCTTC
TRBD1	TRBV19	TRBJ1-5	.	CASSIRDRPAGNQPQHF	TGTGCCAGTAGTATACGGGACAGGCCTGCGGGCAATCAGCCCCAGCATTTT
.	TRBV6-5	TRBJ2-1	.	CASILGGRTYNEQFF	TGTGCCAGCATCCTGGGGGGACGGACCTACAATGAGCAGTTCTTC
.	TRBV2	TRBJ1-6	few	CARLPRSPLHF	TGTGCCCGATTACCTCGGTCACCCCTCCACTTT
.	TRBV5-4	TRBJ2-1	.	CASSLVGGSYNEQFF	TGTGCCAGCAGCTTGGTGGGGGGCTCCTACAATGAGCAGTTCTTC
TRBD1	TRBV6-5	TRBJ1-2	.	CASSYSRDRGNGYTF	TGTGCCAGCAGTTACTCCCGGGACAGGGGAAATGGCTACACCTTC
.	TRBV11-2	TRBJ1-1	.	CASSLAGLNTEAFF	TGTGCCAGCAGCTTGGCAGGGTTGAACACTGAAGCTTTCTTT
.	TRBV15	TRBJ2-1	.	CATSRDRVNEQFF	TGTGCCACCAGCAGAGATCGGGTCAATGAGCAGTTCTTC
TRBD1	TRBV5-1	TRBJ1-4	.	CASRPGQGIMTNEKLFF	TGCGCCAGCAGACCTGGACAGGGGATAATGACTAATGAAAAACTGTTTTTT
.	TRBV9	TRBJ2-3	.	CASSVAPGAEDTQYF	TGTGCCAGCAGCGTAGCCCCCGGAGCTGAAGATACGCAGTATTTT
.	TRBV7-9	TRBJ2-5	.	CASSLVVRPAGETQYF	TGTGCCAGCAGCTTAGTAGTCCGACCGGCCGGGGAGACCCAGTACTTC